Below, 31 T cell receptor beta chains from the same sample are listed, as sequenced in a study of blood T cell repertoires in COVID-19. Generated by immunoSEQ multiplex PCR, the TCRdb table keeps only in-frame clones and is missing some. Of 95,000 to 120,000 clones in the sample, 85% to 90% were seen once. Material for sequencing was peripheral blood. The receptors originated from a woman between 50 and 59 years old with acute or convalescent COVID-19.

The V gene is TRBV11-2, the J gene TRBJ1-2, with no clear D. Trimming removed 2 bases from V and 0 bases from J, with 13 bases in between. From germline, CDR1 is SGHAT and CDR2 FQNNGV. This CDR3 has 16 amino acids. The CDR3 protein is CASSLIRSLPNYGYTF. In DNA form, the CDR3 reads TGTGCCAGCAGCTTAATACGATCGCTACCTAACTATGGCTACACCTTC.

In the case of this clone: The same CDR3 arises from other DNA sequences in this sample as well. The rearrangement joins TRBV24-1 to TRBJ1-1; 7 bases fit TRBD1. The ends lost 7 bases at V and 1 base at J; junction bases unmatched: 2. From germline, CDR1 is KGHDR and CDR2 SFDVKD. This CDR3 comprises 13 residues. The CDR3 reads CATSGTENTEAFF. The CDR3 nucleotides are TGTGCCACCAGCGGGACAGAGAACACTGAAGCTTTCTTT.

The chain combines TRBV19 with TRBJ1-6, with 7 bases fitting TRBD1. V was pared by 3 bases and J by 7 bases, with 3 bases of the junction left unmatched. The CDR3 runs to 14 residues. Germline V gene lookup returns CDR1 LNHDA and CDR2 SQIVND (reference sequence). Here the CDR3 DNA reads TGTGCCAGTAGTATGCAGGGGGGCAATTCACCCCTCCACTTT. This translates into CASSMQGGNSPLHF.

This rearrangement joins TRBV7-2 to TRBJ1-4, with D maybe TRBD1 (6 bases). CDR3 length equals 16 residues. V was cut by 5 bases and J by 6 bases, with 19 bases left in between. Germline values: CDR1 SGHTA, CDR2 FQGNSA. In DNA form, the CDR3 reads TGTGCCAGCAGCCCACAGAAGGACAGTGGATATGAAAAACTGTTTTTT. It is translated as CASSPQKDSGYEKLFF.

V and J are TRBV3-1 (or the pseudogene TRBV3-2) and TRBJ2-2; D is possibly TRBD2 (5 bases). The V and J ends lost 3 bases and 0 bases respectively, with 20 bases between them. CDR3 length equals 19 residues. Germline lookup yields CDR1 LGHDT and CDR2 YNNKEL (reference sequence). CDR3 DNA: TGTGCCAGCAGCCACCACGCTCTACTAGTTGGGCCGAACACCGGGGAGCTGTTTTTT. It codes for CASSHHALLVGPNTGELFF.

CDR3 loop: CASRRYISSYNEQFF. DNA of the CDR3: TGTGCCAGCCGGCGGTACATTTCTTCCTACAATGAGCAGTTCTTC. This rearrangement joins TRBV7-2 to TRBJ2-1, with D unresolved. Germline V lookup: CDR1 SGHTA, CDR2 FQGNSA. CDR3 size: 15 residues. V shed 8 bases and J shed 1 base, with 15 bases lying between them. Filled out from reference TRBV7-2 and TRBJ2-1, the complete variable domain reads GAGVSQSPSNKVTEKGKDVELRCDPISGHTALYWYRQSLGQGLEFLIYFQGNSAPDKSGLPSDRFSAERTGGSVSTLTIQRTQQEDSAVYLCASRRYISSYNEQFFGPGTRLTVL.

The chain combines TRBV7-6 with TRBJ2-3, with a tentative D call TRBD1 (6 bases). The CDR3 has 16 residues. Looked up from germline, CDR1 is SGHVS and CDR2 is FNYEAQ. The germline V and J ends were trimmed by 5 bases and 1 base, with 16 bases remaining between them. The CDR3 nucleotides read TGTGCCAGCAGCCCTGGGACCAACAGGGGCACAGATACGCAGTATTTT. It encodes CASSPGTNRGTDTQYF.

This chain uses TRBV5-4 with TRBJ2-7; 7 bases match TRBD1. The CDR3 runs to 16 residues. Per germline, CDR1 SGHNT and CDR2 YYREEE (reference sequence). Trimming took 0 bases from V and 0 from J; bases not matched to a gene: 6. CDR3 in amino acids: CASSLAVGGHSYEQYF. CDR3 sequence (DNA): TGTGCCAGCAGCTTGGCTGTAGGGGGCCACTCCTACGAGCAGTACTTC.

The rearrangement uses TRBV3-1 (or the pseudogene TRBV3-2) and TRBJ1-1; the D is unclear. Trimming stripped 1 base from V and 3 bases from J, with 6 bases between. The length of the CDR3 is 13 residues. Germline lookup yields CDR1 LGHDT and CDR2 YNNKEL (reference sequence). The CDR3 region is CASSQVHHTEAFF. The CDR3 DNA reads TGTGCCAGCAGCCAAGTTCATCACACTGAAGCTTTCTTT.

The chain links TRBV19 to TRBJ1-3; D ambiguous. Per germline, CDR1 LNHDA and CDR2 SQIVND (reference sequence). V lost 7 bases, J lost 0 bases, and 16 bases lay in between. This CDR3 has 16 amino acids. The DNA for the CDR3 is TGTGCCAGTAACGTGGTGGCAGGCAGCTCTGGAAACACCATATATTTT. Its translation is CASNVVAGSSGNTIYF.

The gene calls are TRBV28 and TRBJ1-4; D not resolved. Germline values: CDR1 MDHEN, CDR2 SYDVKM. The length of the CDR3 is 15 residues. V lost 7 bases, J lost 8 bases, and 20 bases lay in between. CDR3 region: CASKNGGAKSEKLFF. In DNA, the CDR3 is TGTGCCAGCAAAAACGGCGGAGCTAAATCCGAAAAACTGTTTTTT.

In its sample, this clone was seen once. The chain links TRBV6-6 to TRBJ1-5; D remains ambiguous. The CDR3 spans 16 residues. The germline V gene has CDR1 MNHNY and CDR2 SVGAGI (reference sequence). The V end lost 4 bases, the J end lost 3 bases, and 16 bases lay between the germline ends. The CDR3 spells CASSSATAQNNQPQHF. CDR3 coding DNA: TGTGCCAGCAGTTCAGCCACAGCACAGAACAATCAGCCCCAGCATTTT.

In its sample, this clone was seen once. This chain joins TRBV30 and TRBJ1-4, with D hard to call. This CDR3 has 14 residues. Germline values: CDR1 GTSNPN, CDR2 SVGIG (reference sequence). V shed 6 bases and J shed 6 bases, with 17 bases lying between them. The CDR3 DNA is TGTGCCTGTGATAGCAGCCGGGAGGATGAAAAACTGTTTTTT. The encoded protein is CACDSSREDEKLFF.

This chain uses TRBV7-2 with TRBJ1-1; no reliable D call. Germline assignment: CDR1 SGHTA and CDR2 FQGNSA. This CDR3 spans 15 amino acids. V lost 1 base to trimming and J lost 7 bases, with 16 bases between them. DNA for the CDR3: TGTGCCAGCAGCTTAGATCAGTTTGACGGGGATGAAGCTTTCTTT. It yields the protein CASSLDQFDGDEAFF. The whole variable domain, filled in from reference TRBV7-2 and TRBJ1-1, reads GAGVSQSPSNKVTEKGKDVELRCDPISGHTALYWYRQSLGQGLEFLIYFQGNSAPDKSGLPSDRFSAERTGGSVSTLTIQRTQQEDSAVYLCASSLDQFDGDEAFFGQGTRLTVV.

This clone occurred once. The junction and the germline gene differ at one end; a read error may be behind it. The CDR3 here is CASSQGLAGGYEQCF. CDR3 DNA sequence: TGTGCCAGCAGCCAAGGACTAGCGGGGGGCTACGAGCAGTGCTTC. The chain combines TRBV4-2 with TRBJ2-7; 13 bases are a match to TRBD2. Per the germline V gene, CDR1 is LGHNA and CDR2 is YNFKEQ. This CDR3 has 15 residues.

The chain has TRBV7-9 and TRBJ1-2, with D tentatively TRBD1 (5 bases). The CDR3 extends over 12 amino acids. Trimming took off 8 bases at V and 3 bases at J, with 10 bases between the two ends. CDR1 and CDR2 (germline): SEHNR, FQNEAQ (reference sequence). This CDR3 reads CASHGGDYGYTF. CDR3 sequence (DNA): TGTGCCAGCCACGGGGGGGACTATGGCTACACCTTC.

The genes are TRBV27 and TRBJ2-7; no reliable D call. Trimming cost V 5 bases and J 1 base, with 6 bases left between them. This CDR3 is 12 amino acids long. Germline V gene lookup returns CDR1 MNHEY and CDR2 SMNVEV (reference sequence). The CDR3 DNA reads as TGTGCCAGCAGTGAGTGGTCCTACGAGCAGTACTTC. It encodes CASSEWSYEQYF.

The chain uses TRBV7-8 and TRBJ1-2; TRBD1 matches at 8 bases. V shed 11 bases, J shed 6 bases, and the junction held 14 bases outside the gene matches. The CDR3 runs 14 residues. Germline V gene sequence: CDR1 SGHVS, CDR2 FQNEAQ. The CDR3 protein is CAVLKPGQVNGYTF. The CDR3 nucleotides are TGTGCCGTCTTAAAACCGGGACAGGTTAATGGCTACACCTTC.

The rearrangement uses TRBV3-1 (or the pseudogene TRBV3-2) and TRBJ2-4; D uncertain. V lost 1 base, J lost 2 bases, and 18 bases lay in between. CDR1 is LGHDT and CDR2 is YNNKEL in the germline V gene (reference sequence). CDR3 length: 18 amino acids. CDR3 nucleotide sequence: TGTGCCAGCAGCCAAGGGCCGAACAGCTGGGCTTCCAAAAACATTCAGTACTTC. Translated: CASSQGPNSWASKNIQYF.

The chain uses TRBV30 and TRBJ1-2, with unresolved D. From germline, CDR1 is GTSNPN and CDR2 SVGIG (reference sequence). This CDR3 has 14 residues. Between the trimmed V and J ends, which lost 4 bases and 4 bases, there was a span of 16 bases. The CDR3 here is CAWIPSVNGYGYTF. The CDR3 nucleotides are TGTGCCTGGATTCCCTCGGTAAACGGCTATGGCTACACCTTC.

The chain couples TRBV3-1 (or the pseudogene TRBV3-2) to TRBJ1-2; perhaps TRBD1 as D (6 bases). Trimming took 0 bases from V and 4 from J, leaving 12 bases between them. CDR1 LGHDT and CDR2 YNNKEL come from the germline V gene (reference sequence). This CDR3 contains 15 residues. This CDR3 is CASSQDSQGLYGYTF. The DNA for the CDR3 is TGTGCCAGCAGCCAAGATAGCCAGGGGCTCTATGGCTACACCTTC.

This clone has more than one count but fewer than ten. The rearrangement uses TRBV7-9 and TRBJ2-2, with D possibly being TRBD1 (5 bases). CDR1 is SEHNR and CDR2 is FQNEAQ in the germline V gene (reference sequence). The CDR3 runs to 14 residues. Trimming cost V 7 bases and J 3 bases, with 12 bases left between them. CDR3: CASNKGRDTGELFF. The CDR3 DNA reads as TGTGCCAGCAACAAGGGCAGGGACACCGGGGAGCTGTTTTTT.

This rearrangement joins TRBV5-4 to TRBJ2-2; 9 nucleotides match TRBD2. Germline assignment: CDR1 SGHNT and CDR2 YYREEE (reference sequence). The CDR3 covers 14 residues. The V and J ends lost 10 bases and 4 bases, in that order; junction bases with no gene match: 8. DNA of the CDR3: TGTGCCTCTGGCGGGGGGGGAATCACCGGGGAGCTGTTTTTT. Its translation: CASGGGGITGELFF.

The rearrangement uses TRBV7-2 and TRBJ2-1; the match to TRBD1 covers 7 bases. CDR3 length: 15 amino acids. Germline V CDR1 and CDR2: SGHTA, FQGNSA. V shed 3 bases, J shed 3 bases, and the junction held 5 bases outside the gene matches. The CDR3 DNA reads TGTGCCAGCAGCTTTGACAGGGCCAGCTACAATGAGCAGTTCTTC. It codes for CASSFDRASYNEQFF.

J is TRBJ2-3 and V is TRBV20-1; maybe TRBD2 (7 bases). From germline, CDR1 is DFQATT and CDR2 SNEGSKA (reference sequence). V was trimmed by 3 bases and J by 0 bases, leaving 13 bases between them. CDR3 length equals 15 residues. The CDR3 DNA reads TGCAGTGCTAGTATCGCGGGGGCTAGCACAGATACGCAGTATTTT. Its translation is CSASIAGASTDTQYF.

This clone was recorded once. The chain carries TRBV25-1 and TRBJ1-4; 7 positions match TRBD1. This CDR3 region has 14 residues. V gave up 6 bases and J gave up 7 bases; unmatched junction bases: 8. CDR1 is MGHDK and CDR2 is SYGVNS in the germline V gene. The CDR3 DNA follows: TGTGCCAGCAGGGCGACAGGGACCATTGAAAAACTGTTTTTT. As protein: CASRATGTIEKLFF.

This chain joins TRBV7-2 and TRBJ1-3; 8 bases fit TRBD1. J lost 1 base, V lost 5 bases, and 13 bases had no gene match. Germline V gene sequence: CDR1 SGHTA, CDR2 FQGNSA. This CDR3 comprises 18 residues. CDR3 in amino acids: CASSPGPGQDLSGNTIYF. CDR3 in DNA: TGTGCCAGCAGCCCAGGCCCGGGACAGGATTTGTCTGGAAACACCATATATTTT.

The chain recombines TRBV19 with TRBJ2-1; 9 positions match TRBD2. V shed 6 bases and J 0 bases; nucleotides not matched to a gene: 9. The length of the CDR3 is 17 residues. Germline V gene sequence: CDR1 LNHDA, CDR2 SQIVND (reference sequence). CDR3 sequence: CASRLTSGLSSYNEQFF. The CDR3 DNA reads TGTGCCAGTAGGCTAACTAGCGGGTTAAGCTCCTACAATGAGCAGTTCTTC.

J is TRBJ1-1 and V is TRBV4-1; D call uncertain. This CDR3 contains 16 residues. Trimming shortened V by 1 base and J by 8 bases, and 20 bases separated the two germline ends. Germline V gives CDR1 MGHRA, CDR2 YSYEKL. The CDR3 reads CASSQGRSERRWEAFF. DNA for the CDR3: TGCGCCAGCAGCCAAGGAAGATCGGAGAGGAGGTGGGAAGCTTTCTTT.

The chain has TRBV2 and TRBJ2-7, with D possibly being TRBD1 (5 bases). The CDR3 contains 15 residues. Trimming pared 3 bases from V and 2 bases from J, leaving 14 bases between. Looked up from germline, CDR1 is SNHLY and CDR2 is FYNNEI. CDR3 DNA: TGTGCCAGCAGTGATAGAACAGGACGAACCTACGAGCAGTACTTC. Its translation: CASSDRTGRTYEQYF.

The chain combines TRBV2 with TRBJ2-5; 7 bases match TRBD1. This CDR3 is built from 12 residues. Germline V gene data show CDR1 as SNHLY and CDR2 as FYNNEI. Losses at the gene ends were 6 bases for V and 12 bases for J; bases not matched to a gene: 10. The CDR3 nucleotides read TGTGCCAGCAGGGACGCGACAGGGTGGGAGTACTTC. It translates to CASRDATGWEYF.